The 27 T cell receptor beta chains reported below all come from one sample, sequenced in a study of blood T cell repertoires in COVID-19. TCRdb's copy holds only in-frame clones and misses some; the assay was immunoSEQ multiplex PCR. Here the sample spans 250,000 to 300,000 clones, about 89% being singletons. The sequenced sample was peripheral blood. These receptors came from a woman between 25 and 40 years old with COVID-19, enrolled during active disease.

This clone came up once. This chain connects TRBV10-3 to TRBJ1-2; maybe TRBD1 (6 bases). CDR3 length equals 15 residues. The germline gives CDR1 ENHRY, CDR2 SYGVKD. V was trimmed by 6 bases and J by 1 base, leaving 15 bases between them. CDR3 nucleotides: TGTGCCATCAGACTAGGGGGACGGGATAACTATGGCTACACCTTC. The encoded protein is CAIRLGGRDNYGYTF.

This sequence joins TRBV5-1 and TRBJ2-7; 10 nucleotides line up with TRBD2. Germline CDR1 is SGHRS and CDR2 is YFSETQ. This CDR3 is 15 amino acids long. J gave up 7 bases and V 4 bases, and 11 bases lay outside the gene matches. CDR3 coding DNA: TGCGCCAGCAGCCTCCAGCGGGAGGGATCACGGGAGCAGTACTTC. Translation gives CASSLQREGSREQYF. The variable domain in full, completed from reference TRBV5-1 and TRBJ2-7, reads KAGVTQTPRYLIKTRGQQVTLSCSPISGHRSVSWYQQTPGQGLQFLFEYFSETQRNKGNFPGRFSGRQFSNSRSEMNVSTLELGDSALYLCASSLQREGSREQYFGPGTRLTVT.

The chain combines TRBV27 with TRBJ1-1; D is ambiguous. Germline V CDR1 and CDR2: MNHEY, SMNVEV (reference sequence). The germline V and J ends were trimmed by 3 bases and 1 base, with 15 bases remaining between them. CDR3 length: 16 amino acids. The CDR3 DNA is TGTGCCAGCAGTTTGAGAGCGGGCGCAAGGAACACTGAAGCTTTCTTT. Its translation is CASSLRAGARNTEAFF.

This chain uses TRBV28 with TRBJ2-7, with 9 bases aligning to TRBD1. J was trimmed by 4 bases and V by 0 bases; bases with no gene match: 7. From germline, CDR1 is MDHEN and CDR2 SYDVKM. This CDR3 is built from 16 residues. DNA for the CDR3: TGTGCCAGCAGTTTATGGCGGTCTGGGACAGGGTACGAGCAGTACTTC. Translation: CASSLWRSGTGYEQYF.

V and J are TRBV28 and TRBJ1-6; D possibly corresponds to TRBD1 (5 bases). Germline V CDR1 and CDR2: MDHEN, SYDVKM. Trimming cost V 6 bases and J 7 bases, with 16 bases left between them. The CDR3 covers 15 residues. The DNA for the CDR3 is TGTGCCAGCAGGCCTCCCACAGGAAAAAATTCACCCCTCCACTTT. The encoded protein is CASRPPTGKNSPLHF.

This clone was seen just once. The V gene is TRBV30, the J gene TRBJ1-1; D gene uncertain. Germline V gives CDR1 GTSNPN, CDR2 SVGIG (reference sequence). Trimming removed 4 bases from V and 3 bases from J, with 9 bases in between. The CDR3 consists of 12 residues. In DNA form, the CDR3 reads TGTGCCTGGATCCCAGGTTACACTGAAGCTTTCTTT. The encoded protein is CAWIPGYTEAFF.

V and J are TRBV5-4 and TRBJ1-1, with D hard to call. This CDR3 contains 12 residues. Trimming took 3 bases from V and 1 from J, leaving 4 bases between them. CDR1 is SGHNT, CDR2 YYREEE, per germline (reference sequence). This CDR3 is CASSSRNTEAFF. In nucleotides, the CDR3 is TGTGCCAGCAGCTCCCGGAACACTGAAGCTTTCTTT.

The rearrangement joins TRBV19 to TRBJ2-2; TRBD1 matches 8 bases. Germline CDR1 LNHDA, CDR2 SQIVND (reference sequence). V lost 7 bases, J lost 7 bases, and 11 bases stayed unmatched. The CDR3 is 15 amino acids. The CDR3 spells CASTKLDRADGELFF. Here the CDR3 DNA reads TGTGCCAGTACCAAACTGGACAGGGCTGACGGGGAGCTGTTTTTT.

This clone was detected only a few times. This chain uses TRBV9 with TRBJ2-2; TRBD2 aligns across 7 bases. V trimming: 0 bases; J trimming: 4 bases; junction bases outside the gene matches: 3. This CDR3 has 15 residues. The V gene's germline CDR1 is SGDLS and CDR2 YYNGEE. For the CDR3, the DNA is TGTGCCAGCAGCGTAGGCGGGAGTGCCACCGGGGAGCTGTTTTTT. It yields the protein CASSVGGSATGELFF.

This chain links TRBV28 with TRBJ1-2; 11 nucleotides match TRBD1. The germline gives CDR1 MDHEN, CDR2 SYDVKM. The CDR3 has 16 residues. J lost 2 bases, V lost 7 bases, and 9 bases had no gene match. The CDR3: CASNPDRGRGNYGYTF. The CDR3 nucleotides are TGTGCCAGCAACCCGGACAGGGGGCGGGGGAACTATGGCTACACCTTC.

The gene calls are TRBV6-1 and TRBJ1-4, with D possibly being TRBD1 (6 bases). Trimming stripped 0 bases from V and 7 bases from J, with 9 bases between. The germline gives CDR1 MNHNS, CDR2 SASEGT. The length of the CDR3 is 14 residues. The CDR3 reads CASSEASGVEKLFF. The DNA of the CDR3 is TGTGCCAGCAGTGAAGCTTCAGGGGTTGAAAAACTGTTTTTT.

The chain combines TRBV7-8 with TRBJ1-2; 10 bases align to TRBD1. Germline V CDR1 and CDR2: SGHVS, FQNEAQ. The V gene end was trimmed by 5 bases and the J gene end by 2 bases; junction bases not matched to a gene: 2. This CDR3 is built from 14 residues. The CDR3 reads CASSGDRGNYGYTF. In DNA, the CDR3 is TGTGCCAGCAGCGGGGACAGGGGAAACTATGGCTACACCTTC. The full variable domain, in which reference TRBV7-8 and TRBJ1-2 provide the parts outside the CDR3, is GAGVSQSPRYKVAKRGQDVALRCDPISGHVSLFWYQQALGQGPEFLTYFQNEAQLDKSGLPSDRFFAERPEGSVSTLKIQRTQQEDSAVYLCASSGDRGNYGYTFGSGTRLTVV.

The rearrangement links TRBV7-9 to TRBJ1-2; possible D gene TRBD1, 6 bases. The CDR3 covers 13 residues. Looked up from germline, CDR1 is SEHNR and CDR2 is FQNEAQ (reference sequence). Between the trimmed V and J ends, which lost 3 bases and 6 bases, there was a span of 11 bases. CDR3 sequence (DNA): TGTGCCAGCAGCTTGTACGGGGACAATGGCTACACCTTC. This encodes CASSLYGDNGYTF.

The rearrangement links TRBV11-2 to TRBJ1-1; 7 bases are shared with TRBD1. V gave up 5 bases and J gave up 4 bases; unmatched junction bases: 7. Germline-derived CDR1 and CDR2 are SGHAT and FQNNGV. There are 14 residues in the CDR3. CDR3 sequence: CASSRTGVGTEAFF. The CDR3 DNA reads TGTGCCAGCAGCCGAACAGGGGTGGGCACTGAAGCTTTCTTT.

The chain joins TRBV5-5 to TRBJ1-1, with D maybe TRBD1 (6 bases). Germline V CDR1 and CDR2: SGHKS, YYEKEE (reference sequence). CDR3 length equals 15 residues. V shed 3 bases and J shed 4 bases, with 16 bases lying between them. CDR3 DNA: TGTGCCAGCAGCTCACAGACAGGCTTGGGCACTGAAGCTTTCTTT. It encodes CASSSQTGLGTEAFF.

The rearrangement links TRBV27 to TRBJ2-7; D possibly corresponds to TRBD2 (6 bases). V was trimmed by 2 bases and J by 3 bases, leaving 14 bases between them. Germline lookup yields CDR1 MNHEY and CDR2 SMNVEV (reference sequence). The length of the CDR3 is 15 residues. The CDR3 region has the DNA TGTGCCAGCAGTTTAGAGGGAGGCAGTGGCTACGAGCAGTACTTC. It is translated as CASSLEGGSGYEQYF.

The chain joins TRBV6-1 to TRBJ1-1; D not resolved. The CDR3 runs 14 residues. Trimming took off 4 bases at V and 3 bases at J, with 12 bases between the two ends. The germline V gene has CDR1 MNHNS and CDR2 SASEGT. This CDR3 reads CASSGALPDTEAFF. The CDR3, as DNA: TGTGCCAGCAGTGGAGCCCTACCGGACACTGAAGCTTTCTTT.

This chain joins TRBV5-6 and TRBJ1-1; D possibly corresponds to TRBD1 (5 bases). The CDR3 extends over 16 amino acids. Trimming shortened V by 3 bases and J by 3 bases, and 18 bases separated the two germline ends. Germline V lookup: CDR1 SGHDT, CDR2 YYEEEE. The CDR3 DNA reads TGTGCCAGCAGCTCCACCGGCCGGACACGGGACACTGAAGCTTTCTTT. Its protein product is CASSSTGRTRDTEAFF.

V and J are TRBV4-1 and TRBJ2-7; 7 positions match TRBD1. Germline-derived CDR1 and CDR2 are MGHRA and YSYEKL. This CDR3 comprises 14 residues. With V trimmed by 1 base and J by 3 bases, 3 bases remained unmatched. CDR3 residues: CASSQGTGLYEQYF. The CDR3 DNA reads as TGCGCCAGCAGCCAAGGGACAGGTCTCTACGAGCAGTACTTC.

V is TRBV7-9 and J is TRBJ1-2; no clear D gene. The CDR3 spans 15 residues. The V end was cut by 0 bases, the J end by 7 bases, with 15 bases between. CDR1 SEHNR and CDR2 FQNEAQ come from the germline V gene (reference sequence). CDR3 nucleotides: TGTGCCAGCAGCTTAGCCTTCGAGGGTGGCTCTGGCTACACCTTC. Translation gives CASSLAFEGGSGYTF.

V usage is TRBV5-1 and J usage is TRBJ1-1; no reliable D call. V lost 4 bases, J lost 1 base, and 8 bases lay in between. This CDR3 contains 13 residues. Germline lookup yields CDR1 SGHRS and CDR2 YFSETQ. Here the CDR3 reads CASSPRWNTEAFF. CDR3 bases: TGCGCCAGCAGCCCCCGGTGGAACACTGAAGCTTTCTTT.

This clone was seen a handful of times. The chain couples TRBV7-9 to TRBJ2-1, with D uncertain. CDR3 length: 12 amino acids. Germline V gives CDR1 SEHNR, CDR2 FQNEAQ (reference sequence). Trimming removed 2 bases at V and 10 bases at J, with 9 bases between. This CDR3 reads CASSLTAAEQFF. The CDR3 region has the DNA TGTGCCAGCAGCTTAACAGCTGCCGAGCAGTTCTTC.

The rearrangement links TRBV29-1 to TRBJ2-1; 13 bases align to TRBD2. The CDR3 length is 13 residues. Germline loops: CDR1 SQVTM, CDR2 ANQGSEA. Trimming took 4 bases from V and 6 from J; bases not matched to a gene: 0. CDR3 nucleotides: TGCAGCGTTGGACTAGCGGGAGGCAATGAGCAGTTCTTC. Translating gives CSVGLAGGNEQFF.

The chain couples TRBV3-1 (or the pseudogene TRBV3-2) to TRBJ2-7; 10 bases are shared with TRBD2. Germline CDR1 is LGHDT and CDR2 is YNNKEL (reference sequence). Germline trimming cut 4 bases from V and 2 bases from J; bases unmatched to any gene: 8. This CDR3 region has 16 residues. DNA for the CDR3: TGTGCCAGCAGCCGAATCAGCGGGAGGGGGACCTACGAGCAGTACTTC. Amino acids: CASSRISGRGTYEQYF.

This chain joins TRBV10-3 and TRBJ1-1, with D perhaps TRBD1 (6 bases). V gave up 3 bases and J gave up 1 base, with 15 bases separating them. This CDR3 spans 16 amino acids. CDR1 and CDR2 (germline): ENHRY, SYGVKD. CDR3: CAISEWGRLGNTEAFF. CDR3 nucleotide sequence: TGTGCCATCAGTGAATGGGGGCGATTGGGGAACACTGAAGCTTTCTTT.

This clone was seen just once. This rearrangement joins TRBV10-3 to TRBJ1-1, with 7 bases that match TRBD1. J lost 11 bases, V lost 10 bases, and 16 bases had no gene match. CDR3 length: 13 residues. The germline V gene encodes CDR1 ENHRY and CDR2 SYGVKD. CDR3 residues: CATGTAELKSAFF. Here the CDR3 DNA reads TGTGCCACCGGGACAGCCGAACTAAAATCGGCTTTCTTT.

V and J are TRBV2 and TRBJ2-1; TRBD2 is a possible D gene (6 bases). The germline V gene has CDR1 SNHLY and CDR2 FYNNEI. The CDR3 totals 17 residues. V shed 2 bases and J shed 0 bases, with 14 bases lying between them. CDR3 coding DNA: TGTGCCAGCAGTGAAAGGGCGGCGGGAAGCTCCTACAATGAGCAGTTCTTC. Its protein is CASSERAAGSSYNEQFF.